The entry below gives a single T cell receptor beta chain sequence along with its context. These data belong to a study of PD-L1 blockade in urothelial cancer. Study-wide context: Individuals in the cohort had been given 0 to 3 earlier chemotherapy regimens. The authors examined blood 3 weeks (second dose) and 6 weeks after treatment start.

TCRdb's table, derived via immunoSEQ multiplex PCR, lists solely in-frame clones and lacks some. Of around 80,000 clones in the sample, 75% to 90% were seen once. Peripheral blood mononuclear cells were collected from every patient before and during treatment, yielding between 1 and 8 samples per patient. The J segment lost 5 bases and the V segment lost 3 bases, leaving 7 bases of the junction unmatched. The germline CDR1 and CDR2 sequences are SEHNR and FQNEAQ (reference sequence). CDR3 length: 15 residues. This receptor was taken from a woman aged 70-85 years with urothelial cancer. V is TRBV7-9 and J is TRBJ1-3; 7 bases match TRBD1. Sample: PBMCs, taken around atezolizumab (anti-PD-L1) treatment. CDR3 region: CASSLAGQTRNTIYF. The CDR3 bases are TGTGCCAGCAGCTTGGCGGGACAGACTAGAAACACCATATATTTT. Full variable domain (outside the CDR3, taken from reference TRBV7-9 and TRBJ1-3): DTGVSQNPRHKITKRGQNVTFRCDPISEHNRLYWYRQTLGQGPEFLTYFQNEAQLEKSRLLSDRFSAERPKGSFSTLEIQRTEQGDSAMYLCASSLAGQTRNTIYFGEGSWLTVV.